Included here is one T cell receptor beta chain sequence, with context. This receptor's antigen is unknown. Base qualities are not provided; no much larger clone lies one nucleotide away. TCRbeta CDR3 regions were amplified from genomic DNA using the immunoSEQ Assay, a bias-controlled multiplex PCR. On the authors' methods: The number of nucleated cells in each sample was estimated by amplification of reference gene primers within the assay. To quantify the absolute abundance of each unique TCRbeta CDR3 rearrangement, sequence reads were collapsed and filtered. For each sample, productive Simpson clonality was calculated as the square root of Simpson's diversity index across productive rearrangements. TCRdb took over this immuneACCESS table, retaining in-frame rearrangements with V and J assigned. Such tables are incomplete; in checked studies, under half of the missing clones stem from an unresolved V gene, and the remainder is unexplained. That table is the source of V, J and clone size, and D and trimming were worked out from the DNA. The sample includes hundreds of thousands of clones, with around 88% observed a single time. The ten largest clones add up to approximately 2.1% of the sample.

This record comes from a study of blood T cell repertoires in COVID-19 (dated by TCRdb to 2019 to 2021). Background for the entire study: Collaborator samples came from the United States, Italy and Spain and covered acute and convalescent phases of COVID-19. A de-identified subject ID, COVID-19 status, age in years and sex were almost always included in the sample metadata. The dataset comprised deeply sampled blood TCRbeta repertoires from subjects exposed to, actively infected with, or recovered from COVID-19. Samples came from the ongoing ImmuneRACE study (first 160 participants) plus 1,254 subjects from 6 global collaborators. The prospective study material was composed of cDNA or gDNA derived from T cells, B-cell-depleted T cells, or PBMCs. Where HLA class I and class II types were available, the types were taken from metadata supplied by the sample provider, not from assay-based typing. The repertoires were made available in a free public database intended to serve as a resource for research on the immune response to SARS-CoV-2. What the authors observed across the whole study: How much clinical and demographic metadata was included differed by source and by participant, and the metadata was provided uncurated.

In the prospective study, participants were roughly 18 to 100 years old, resided in about two dozen geographic areas of the United States, and were enrolled through a virtual design. In the prospective study, cohorts were assigned on the basis of participant-reported clinical history obtained from a screening survey and a study questionnaire. ImmuneRACE Cohort 3 recovered participants were defined by two consecutive negative NP/OP PCR tests, healthcare professional clearance, or symptom resolution. Each participant in the prospective study had whole blood, serum and a nasopharyngeal or oropharyngeal swab collected by mobile phlebotomists. Prospective study participants could optionally give additional blood draws and questionnaires over an approximately two-month period. Before DNA extraction, blood samples from the prospective study were shipped at room temperature or frozen. The germline V gene provides CDR1 LGHNT and CDR2 FRNRAP. The CDR3, cysteine through phenylalanine, is 12 amino acids long. CDR3 DNA only is kept here, 36 bases in frame from base 1. The junction shows trimming of 6 bases on V and 3 bases on J, plus 8 bases between the germline ends.

The sequencing input was PBMCs or T cells enriched from blood (not recorded which). The chain joins TRBV12-5 to TRBJ2-5, with the D segment identity uncertain. This TCR was sampled from a woman between 50 and 59 years old who had recovered from COVID-19. The CDR3 reads as follows: CASGHNEETQYF. The DNA sequence is TGTGCTAGTGGCCACAATGAAGAGACCCAGTACTTC.